What follows are 10 T cell receptor beta chains derived from one specimen sequenced in a study of human T cells and chemical hapten exposure. Time point meaning: patch test 3, about 24 weeks after DPC sensitization. The treatment is: therapeutic diphenylcyclopropenone sensitization with weekly scalp DPC. TCRdb called the RACE reads again in MiXCR, with one record for every CDR3 protein. The sample includes over 55,000 distinct CDR3 sequences, around 11% of them seen just once. The specimen was whole blood, collected in connection with sensitization to the hapten diphenylcyclopropenone (DPC). Receptor source: a man aged 30 to 39 with alopecia areata. Some clones in this sample may be carry-over from other donors' samples.

This clonotype has a count of ten or more. The chain is built from TRBV5-5 and TRBJ1-6; the match to TRBD1 covers 7 bases. The germline CDR1 and CDR2 sequences are SGHKS and YYEKEE (reference sequence). V dropped 4 bases and J dropped 7; count of bases not matched to a gene: 14. This CDR3 has 17 residues. The CDR3 here is CASSPTTGYGANSPLHF. As DNA, the CDR3 is TGTGCCAGCAGCCCGACGACAGGGTACGGCGCAAATTCACCCCTCCACTTT.

This clonotype was seen ten or more times. This chain joins TRBV7-2 and TRBJ1-5, with 7 bases lining up with TRBD1. The CDR3 length is 14 residues. The V segment lost 3 bases and the J segment 3 bases; nucleotides outside the gene matches: 2. Germline assignment: CDR1 SGHTA and CDR2 FQGNSA. The CDR3 loop is CASSLGQINQPQHF. In DNA form, the CDR3 reads TGTGCCAGCAGCTTGGGACAGATCAATCAGCCCCAGCATTTT.

The rearrangement uses TRBV18 and TRBJ1-5; D is unclear. This CDR3 comprises 12 residues. V lost 3 bases and J 9 bases, leaving 9 bases between the germline ends. Germline values: CDR1 KGHSH, CDR2 LQKENI. This CDR3 reads CASSPQEGPQHF. CDR3 bases: TGTGCCAGCTCACCGCAGGAAGGGCCCCAGCATTTT.

The V and J genes are TRBV20-1 and TRBJ2-7; TRBD2 is a possible D gene (6 bases). CDR3 size: 14 residues. V dropped 5 bases and J dropped 0 bases, with 14 bases sitting between them. Germline V gene data show CDR1 as DFQATT and CDR2 as SNEGSKA (reference sequence). This CDR3 is CSAGGLKSSYEQYF. The DNA of the CDR3 is TGCAGTGCTGGGGGACTCAAAAGCTCCTACGAGCAGTACTTC.

CDR3 loop: CASTLMGTAEETQYF. As DNA, the CDR3 is TGCGCCAGCACGCTGATGGGGACGGCGGAAGAGACCCAGTACTTC. The chain uses TRBV5-1 and TRBJ2-5; D may match TRBD1 or TRBD2 (5 bases each). The CDR3 consists of 15 residues. The germline CDR1 and CDR2 sequences are SGHRS and YFSETQ. The V and J ends lost 6 bases and 3 bases respectively, with 18 bases between them.

This clonotype has only a few counts. The rearrangement joins TRBV24-1 to TRBJ1-1; D remains ambiguous. Germline V CDR1 and CDR2: KGHDR, SFDVKD. Trimming shortened V by 7 bases and J by 3 bases, and 11 bases separated the two germline ends. This CDR3 region has 13 residues. For the CDR3, the DNA is TGTGCCACCAGATTGAATGACTACACTGAAGCTTTCTTT. Its translation: CATRLNDYTEAFF.

This chain links TRBV7-9 with TRBJ2-7; D ambiguous. CDR3 length: 13 residues. Germline lookup yields CDR1 SEHNR and CDR2 FQNEAQ (reference sequence). The V gene lost 2 bases and the J gene lost 6 bases, with 11 bases spanning the gap. The CDR3 DNA is TGTGCCAGCAGCTTAACCGCTTCGTCCGAGCAGTACTTC. The encoded protein is CASSLTASSEQYF.

This clonotype was seen more than once but under ten times. The rearrangement uses TRBV29-1 and TRBJ2-3; D may be TRBD2 (6 bases). Between the trimmed V and J ends, which lost 6 bases and 0 bases, there was a span of 13 bases. Looked up from germline, CDR1 is SQVTM and CDR2 is ANQGSEA. The CDR3 runs 14 residues. The CDR3 here is CSVGGGPSTDTQYF. The CDR3 bases are TGCAGCGTCGGGGGTGGGCCGAGCACAGATACGCAGTATTTT.

This clonotype was seen a few times. At one end, the junction sequence differs from germline, possibly due to a read error. V gene TRBV7-7 combines with J gene TRBJ2-1; D is unresolved. CDR1 is SSHAT and CDR2 is FNYEAQ in the germline V gene (reference sequence). CDR3 length: 14 amino acids. For the CDR3, the DNA is TGTGCTAGCAGCCCAGGCCCGGGTTACAATGAGCAGTTCTTC. Translated, it gives CASSPGPGYNEQFF. The complete variable domain, with remaining parts taken from reference TRBV7-7 and TRBJ2-1, reads GAGVSQSPRYKVTKRGQDVTLRCDPISSHATLYWYQQALGQGPEFLTYFNYEAQPDKSGLPSDRFSAERPEGSISTLTIQRTEQRDSAMYRCASSPGPGYNEQFFGPGTRLTVL.

The chain employs TRBV28 and TRBJ2-5, with D perhaps matching TRBD1 (6 bases). The V end lost 2 bases, the J end lost 0 bases, and 10 bases lay between the germline ends. Germline V gene sequence: CDR1 MDHEN, CDR2 SYDVKM. The CDR3 totals 15 residues. The CDR3 bases are TGTGCCAGCAGTTTAGGAGACAGGTACCAAGAGACCCAGTACTTC. The encoded protein is CASSLGDRYQETQYF.